This T cell receptor beta chain was obtained from a study of beta chain features in type 1 diabetes. This clone came up a few times. The entirety of the isolated RNA underwent reverse transcription, so expressed TCRB transcripts were sequenced. Produced via immunoSEQ multiplex PCR; TCRdb's table is partial and in-frame only. Among under 90,000 clones listed, roughly 34% were seen once. This clonotype was obtained from a young woman in good health. The material sequenced was stem cell memory CD4+ T cells from blood.

CDR3 protein: CASSQESSGAATDTQYF. DNA of the CDR3: TGTGCCAGCAGCCAAGAATCGAGCGGGGCCGCCACAGATACGCAGTATTTT. The rearrangement joins TRBV4-2 to TRBJ2-3; 7 bases map to TRBD2. V lost 0 bases and J lost 2; bases outside the gene matches: 8. Germline values: CDR1 LGHNA, CDR2 YNFKEQ. The length of the CDR3 is 17 residues.